The T cell receptor (beta chain) under discussion was sequenced for a study of early T cells in non-severe SARS-CoV-2 infection. Study background: Chains from this unsorted whole-blood bulk RNA could not be paired.

Trimming cost V 3 bases and J 2 bases; bases outside gene matches: 1. CDR1 and CDR2 from the germline V gene are SQVTM and ANQGSEA. The CDR3 length is 13 residues. This clonotype has at least ten counts. TCRdb recomputed calls from the 5' RACE reads with MiXCR, one row per CDR3 protein. This table has about 59,000 distinct CDR3 sequences, about 10% appearing once. V usage is TRBV29-1 and J usage is TRBJ1-2, with 9 bases fitting TRBD1. The specimen sequenced was whole blood. This TCR was sampled from an adult who was a healthcare worker with PCR-confirmed SARS-CoV-2 infection or an uninfected control (not recorded which). The DNA for the CDR3 is TGCAGCGTTGATGACAGGGGGAACTATGGCTACACCTTC. As protein: CSVDDRGNYGYTF.